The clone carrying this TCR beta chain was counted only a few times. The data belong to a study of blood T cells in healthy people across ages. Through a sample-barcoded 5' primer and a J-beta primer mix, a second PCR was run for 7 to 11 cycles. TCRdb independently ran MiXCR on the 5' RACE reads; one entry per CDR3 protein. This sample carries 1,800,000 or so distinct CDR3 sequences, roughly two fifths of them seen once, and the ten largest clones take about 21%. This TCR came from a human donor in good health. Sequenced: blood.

The CDR3 DNA reads TGTGCCAGCAGCCAAGCGGGACTGGCGGCCTACGAGCAGTACTTC. Amino acids: CASSQAGLAAYEQYF. The chain recombines TRBV4-2 with TRBJ2-7; D is perhaps TRBD2 (6 bases). The V end was cut by 1 base, the J end by 2 bases, with 12 bases between. The germline V gene has CDR1 LGHNA and CDR2 YNFKEQ. This CDR3 has 15 residues.